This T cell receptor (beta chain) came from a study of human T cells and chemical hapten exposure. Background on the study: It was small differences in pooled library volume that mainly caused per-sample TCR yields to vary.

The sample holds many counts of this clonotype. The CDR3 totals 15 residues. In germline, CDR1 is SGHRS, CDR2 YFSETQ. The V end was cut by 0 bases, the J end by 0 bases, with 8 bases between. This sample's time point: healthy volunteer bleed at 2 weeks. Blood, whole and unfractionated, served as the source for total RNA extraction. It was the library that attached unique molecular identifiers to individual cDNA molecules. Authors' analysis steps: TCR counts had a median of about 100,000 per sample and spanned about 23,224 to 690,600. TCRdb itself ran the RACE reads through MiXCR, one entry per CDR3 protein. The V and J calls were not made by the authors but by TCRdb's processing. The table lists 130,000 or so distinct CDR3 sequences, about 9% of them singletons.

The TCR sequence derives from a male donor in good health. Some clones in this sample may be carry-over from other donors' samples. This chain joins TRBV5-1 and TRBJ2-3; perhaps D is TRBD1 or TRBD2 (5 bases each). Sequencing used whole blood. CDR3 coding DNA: TGCGCCAGCAGCTTGGGGGACCCAAGCACAGATACGCAGTATTTT. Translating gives CASSLGDPSTDTQYF.